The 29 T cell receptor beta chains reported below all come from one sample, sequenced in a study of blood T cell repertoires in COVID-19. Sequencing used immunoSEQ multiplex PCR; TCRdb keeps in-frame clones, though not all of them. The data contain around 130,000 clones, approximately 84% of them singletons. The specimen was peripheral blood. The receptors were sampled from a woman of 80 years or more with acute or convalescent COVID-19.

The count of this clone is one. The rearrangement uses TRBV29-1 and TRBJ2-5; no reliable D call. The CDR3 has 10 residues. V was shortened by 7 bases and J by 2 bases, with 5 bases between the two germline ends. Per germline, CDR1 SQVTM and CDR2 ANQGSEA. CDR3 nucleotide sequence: TGCAGCGCCCGTCAAGAGACCCAGTACTTC. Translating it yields CSARQETQYF.

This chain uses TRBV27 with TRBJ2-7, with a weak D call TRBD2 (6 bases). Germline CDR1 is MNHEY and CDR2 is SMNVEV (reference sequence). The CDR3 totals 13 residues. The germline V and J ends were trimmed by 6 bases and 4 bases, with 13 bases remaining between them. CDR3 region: CASSKTSRYEQYF. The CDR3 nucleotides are TGTGCCAGCAGCAAGACTAGTAGGTACGAGCAGTACTTC.

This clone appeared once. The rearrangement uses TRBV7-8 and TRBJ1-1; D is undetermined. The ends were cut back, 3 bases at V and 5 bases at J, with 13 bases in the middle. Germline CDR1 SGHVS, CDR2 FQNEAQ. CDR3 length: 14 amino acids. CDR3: CASSFTARNTEAFF. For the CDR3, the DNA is TGTGCCAGCAGCTTCACGGCGAGGAATACTGAAGCTTTCTTT.

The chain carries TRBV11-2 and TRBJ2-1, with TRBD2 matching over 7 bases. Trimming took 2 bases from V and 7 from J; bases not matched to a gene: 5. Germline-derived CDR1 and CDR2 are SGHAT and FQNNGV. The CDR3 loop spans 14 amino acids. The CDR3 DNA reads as TGTGCCAGCAGCTTATCAGCGGGAAAAAATGAGCAGTTCTTC. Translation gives CASSLSAGKNEQFF.

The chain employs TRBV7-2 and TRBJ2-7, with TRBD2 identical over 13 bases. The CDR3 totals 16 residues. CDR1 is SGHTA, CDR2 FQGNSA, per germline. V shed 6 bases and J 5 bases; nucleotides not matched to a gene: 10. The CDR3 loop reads CASSYVGLAGADEQYF. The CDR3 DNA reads TGTGCCAGCAGTTACGTTGGACTAGCGGGGGCGGACGAGCAGTACTTC.

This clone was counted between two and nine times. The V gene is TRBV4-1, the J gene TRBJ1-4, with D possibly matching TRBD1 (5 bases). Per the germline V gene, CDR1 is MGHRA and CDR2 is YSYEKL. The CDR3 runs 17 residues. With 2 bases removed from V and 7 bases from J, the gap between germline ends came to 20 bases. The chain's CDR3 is CASSQQRVATTGEKLFF. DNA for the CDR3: TGCGCCAGCAGCCAACAAAGAGTCGCCACAACAGGTGAAAAACTGTTTTTT.

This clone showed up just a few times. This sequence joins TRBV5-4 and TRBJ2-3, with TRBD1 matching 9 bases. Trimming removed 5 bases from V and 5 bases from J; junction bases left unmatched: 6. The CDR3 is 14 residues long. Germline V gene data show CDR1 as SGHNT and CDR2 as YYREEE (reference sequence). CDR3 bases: TGTGCCAGCAGAAACAGGGGGCAGGTAGATACGCAGTATTTT. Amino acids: CASRNRGQVDTQYF.

Written as DNA, the CDR3 is TGCGCCAGCAGCCAAGCCGACAGTCAGGACACTGAAGCTTTCTTT. It codes for CASSQADSQDTEAFF. This chain links TRBV4-3 with TRBJ1-1, with a possible D match to TRBD1 (5 bases). V dropped 1 base and J dropped 3 bases, with 12 bases sitting between them. Germline-derived CDR1 and CDR2 are LGHNA and YSLEER. The length of the CDR3 is 15 residues.

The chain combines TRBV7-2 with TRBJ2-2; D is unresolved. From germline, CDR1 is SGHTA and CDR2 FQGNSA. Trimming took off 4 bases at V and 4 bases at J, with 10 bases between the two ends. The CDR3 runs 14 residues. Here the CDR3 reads CASSWAFPTGELFF. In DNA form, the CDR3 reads TGTGCCAGCAGCTGGGCCTTTCCCACCGGGGAGCTGTTTTTT.

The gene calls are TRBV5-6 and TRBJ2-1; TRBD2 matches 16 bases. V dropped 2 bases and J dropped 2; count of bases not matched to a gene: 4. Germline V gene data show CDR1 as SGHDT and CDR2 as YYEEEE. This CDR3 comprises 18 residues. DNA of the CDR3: TGTGCCAGCAGCTTACCGGGACTAGCGGGAGGGCCCTACAATGAGCAGTTCTTC. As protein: CASSLPGLAGGPYNEQFF.

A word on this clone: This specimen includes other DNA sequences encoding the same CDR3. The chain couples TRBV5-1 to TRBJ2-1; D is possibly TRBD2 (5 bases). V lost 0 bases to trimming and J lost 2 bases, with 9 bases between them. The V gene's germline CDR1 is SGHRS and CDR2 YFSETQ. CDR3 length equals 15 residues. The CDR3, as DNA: TGCGCCAGCAGCTTGGGCGGAGGCCCCTACAATGAGCAGTTCTTC. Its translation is CASSLGGGPYNEQFF. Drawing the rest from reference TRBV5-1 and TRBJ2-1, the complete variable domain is KAGVTQTPRYLIKTRGQQVTLSCSPISGHRSVSWYQQTPGQGLQFLFEYFSETQRNKGNFPGRFSGRQFSNSRSEMNVSTLELGDSALYLCASSLGGGPYNEQFFGPGTRLTVL.

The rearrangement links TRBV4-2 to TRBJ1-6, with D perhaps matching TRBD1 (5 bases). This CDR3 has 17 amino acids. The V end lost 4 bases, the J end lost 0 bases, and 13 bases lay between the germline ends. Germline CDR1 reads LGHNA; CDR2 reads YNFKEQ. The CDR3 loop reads CASSPGAFSSYNSPLHF. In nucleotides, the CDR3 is TGTGCCAGCAGCCCTGGGGCATTCTCCTCCTATAATTCACCCCTCCACTTT.

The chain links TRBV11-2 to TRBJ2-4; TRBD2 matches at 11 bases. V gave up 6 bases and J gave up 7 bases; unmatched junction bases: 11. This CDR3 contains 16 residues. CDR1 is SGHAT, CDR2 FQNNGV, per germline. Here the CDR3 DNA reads TGTGCCAGCAGGCCTCTTAGCGGGGGGGGCGGGAACATTCAGTACTTC. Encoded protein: CASRPLSGGGGNIQYF.

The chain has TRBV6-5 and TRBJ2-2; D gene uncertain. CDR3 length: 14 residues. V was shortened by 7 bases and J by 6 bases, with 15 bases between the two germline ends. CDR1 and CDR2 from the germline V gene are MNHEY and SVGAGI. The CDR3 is CASIRDNRSGELFF. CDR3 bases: TGTGCCAGCATTAGAGACAATCGCTCCGGGGAGCTGTTTTTT.

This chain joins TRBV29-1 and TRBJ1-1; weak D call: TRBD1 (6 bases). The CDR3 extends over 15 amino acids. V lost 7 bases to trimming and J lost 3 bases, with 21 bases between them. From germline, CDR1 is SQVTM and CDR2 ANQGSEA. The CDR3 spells CSAIKTGGGDTEAFF. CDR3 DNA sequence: TGCAGCGCAATCAAGACAGGCGGGGGGGACACTGAAGCTTTCTTT.

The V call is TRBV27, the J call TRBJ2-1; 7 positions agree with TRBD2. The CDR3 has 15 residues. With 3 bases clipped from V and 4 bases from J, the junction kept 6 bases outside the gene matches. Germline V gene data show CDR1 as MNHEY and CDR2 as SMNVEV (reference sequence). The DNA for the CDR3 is TGTGCCAGCAGTTTGGTGTCTAGCGGTTACAATGAGCAGTTCTTC. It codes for CASSLVSSGYNEQFF.

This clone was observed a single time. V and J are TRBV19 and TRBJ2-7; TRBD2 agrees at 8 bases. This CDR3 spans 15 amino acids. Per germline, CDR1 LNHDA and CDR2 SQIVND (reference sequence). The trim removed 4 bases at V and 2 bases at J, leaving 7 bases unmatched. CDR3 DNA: TGTGCCAGTAGTAGTTTAGCGGGGCGAACCTACGAGCAGTACTTC. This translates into CASSSLAGRTYEQYF.

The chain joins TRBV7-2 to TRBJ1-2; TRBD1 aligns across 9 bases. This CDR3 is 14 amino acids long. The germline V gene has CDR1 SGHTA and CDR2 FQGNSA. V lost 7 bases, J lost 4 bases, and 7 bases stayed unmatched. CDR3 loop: CASTISGQGYGYTF. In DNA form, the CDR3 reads TGTGCCAGCACCATTTCGGGACAGGGCTATGGCTACACCTTC.

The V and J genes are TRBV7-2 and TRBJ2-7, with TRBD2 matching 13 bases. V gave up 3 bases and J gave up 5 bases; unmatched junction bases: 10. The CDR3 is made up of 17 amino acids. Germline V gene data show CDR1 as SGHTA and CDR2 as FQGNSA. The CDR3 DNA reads TGTGCCAGCAGCTTGGCACCGGGACTAGCGGGGCTTGACGAGCAGTACTTC. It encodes CASSLAPGLAGLDEQYF.

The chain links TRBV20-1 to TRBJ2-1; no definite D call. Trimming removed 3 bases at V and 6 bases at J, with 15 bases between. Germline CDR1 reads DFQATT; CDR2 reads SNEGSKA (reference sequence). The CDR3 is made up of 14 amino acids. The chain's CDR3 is CSASPRSSPNEQFF. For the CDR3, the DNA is TGCAGTGCTAGTCCCCGTTCGAGTCCCAATGAGCAGTTCTTC.

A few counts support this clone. The CDR3 nucleotides read TGTGCCAGCAGCTTGTGGGAGACCTACGAGCAGTACTTC. This translates into CASSLWETYEQYF. This chain links TRBV5-5 with TRBJ2-7, with D possibly being TRBD2 (5 bases). The CDR3 sequence is 13 residues long. The V and J ends lost 1 base and 2 bases respectively, with 7 bases between them. Germline assignment: CDR1 SGHKS and CDR2 YYEKEE (reference sequence).

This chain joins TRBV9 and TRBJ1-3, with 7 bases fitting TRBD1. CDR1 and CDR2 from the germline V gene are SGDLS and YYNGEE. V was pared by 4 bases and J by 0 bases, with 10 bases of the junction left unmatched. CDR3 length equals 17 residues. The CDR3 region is CASSPRQGDGSGNTIYF. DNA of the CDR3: TGTGCCAGCAGCCCTCGACAGGGTGATGGCTCTGGAAACACCATATATTTT.

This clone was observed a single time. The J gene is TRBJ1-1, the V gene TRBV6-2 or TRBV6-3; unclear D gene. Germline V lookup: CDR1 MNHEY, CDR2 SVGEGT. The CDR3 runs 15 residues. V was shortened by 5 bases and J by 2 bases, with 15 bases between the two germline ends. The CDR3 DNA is TGTGCCAGCAGTCCCATATCCTCGGTTAACACTGAAGCTTTCTTT. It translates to CASSPISSVNTEAFF.

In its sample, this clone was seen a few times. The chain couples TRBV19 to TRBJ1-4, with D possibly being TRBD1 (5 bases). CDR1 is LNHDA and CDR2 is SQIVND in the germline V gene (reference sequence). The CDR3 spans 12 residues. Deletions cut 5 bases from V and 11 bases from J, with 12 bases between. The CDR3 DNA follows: TGTGCCAGTAGTCCAACCCAGGGTAAACTGTTTTTT. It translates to CASSPTQGKLFF.

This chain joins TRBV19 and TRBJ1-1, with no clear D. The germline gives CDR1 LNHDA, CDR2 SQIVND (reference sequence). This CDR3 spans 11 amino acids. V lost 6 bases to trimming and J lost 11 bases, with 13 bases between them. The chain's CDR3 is CASSPGKRAFF. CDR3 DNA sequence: TGTGCCAGTAGCCCGGGGAAGAGGGCTTTCTTT.

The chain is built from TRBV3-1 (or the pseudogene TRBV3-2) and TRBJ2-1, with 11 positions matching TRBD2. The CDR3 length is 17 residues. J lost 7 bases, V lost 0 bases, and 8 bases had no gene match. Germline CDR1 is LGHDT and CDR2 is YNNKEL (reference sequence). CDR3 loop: CASSQDGLAGWGNEQFF. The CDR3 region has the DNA TGTGCCAGCAGCCAAGATGGACTAGCGGGTTGGGGGAATGAGCAGTTCTTC.

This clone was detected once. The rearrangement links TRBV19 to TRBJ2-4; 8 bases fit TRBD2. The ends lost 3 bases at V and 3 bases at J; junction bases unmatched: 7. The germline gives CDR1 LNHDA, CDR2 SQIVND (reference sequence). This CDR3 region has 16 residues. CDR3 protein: CASSIGSGTDKNIQYF. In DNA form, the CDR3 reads TGTGCCAGTAGTATCGGTAGCGGGACGGACAAAAACATTCAGTACTTC.

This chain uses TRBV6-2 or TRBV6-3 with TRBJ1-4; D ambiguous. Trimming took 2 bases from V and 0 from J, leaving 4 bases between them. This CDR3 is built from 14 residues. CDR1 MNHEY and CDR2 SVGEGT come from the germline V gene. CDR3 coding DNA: TGTGCCAGCAGTTACGCAGCAACTAATGAAAAACTGTTTTTT. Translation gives CASSYAATNEKLFF.

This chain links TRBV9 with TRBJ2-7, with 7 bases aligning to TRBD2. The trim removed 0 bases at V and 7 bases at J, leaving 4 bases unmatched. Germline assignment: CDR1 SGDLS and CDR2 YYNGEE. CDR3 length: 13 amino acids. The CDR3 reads CASSVGPAGEQYF. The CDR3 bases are TGTGCCAGCAGCGTAGGACCAGCGGGGGAGCAGTACTTC.